Included here is one T cell receptor (beta chain) sequence, with context. Antigen unknown. The data are from a study of cytomegalovirus exposure and HLA in healthy donors. Overall study findings and caveats: Analysis was carried out at a later point, and it linked a missense DCLRE1C variant to TCR beta V- and J-gene trimming. According to the study, 180 or so TCR beta chains were cytomegalovirus-associated. Most TCR beta V segments were productive about 90% or about 30% of the time in an earlier analysis.

It was with 60 Vbeta and 13 Jbeta primers that the PCR ran. Assay used: immunoSEQ multiplex PCR; TCRdb lists only in-frame clones, some missing. The sample includes 150,000 to 200,000 clones, over 75% of them seen just once. Trimming pared 0 bases from V and 3 bases from J, leaving 9 bases between. Germline CDR1 SGHRS, CDR2 YFSETQ. The length of the CDR3 is 15 residues. The source of this sequence is a woman aged 25-40 years in good health and CMV-seronegative. The sequenced sample consisted of PBMCs. The chain uses TRBV5-1 and TRBJ1-4; D perhaps matches TRBD1 (5 bases). The CDR3 DNA follows: TGCGCCAGCAGCTTGGCCGGGGGAGCTAATGAAAAACTGTTTTTT. Its translation: CASSLAGGANEKLFF.